This TCR beta chain comes out of a study of control samples from healthy donors and cancer patients (dated by TCRdb to the early 2020s). CDR3 length: 15 amino acids, cysteine to phenylalanine. Only the CDR3 DNA stays, 45 bases, in frame from base 1. V loses 0 bases of germline sequence and J loses 1 base, and the interval between the two ends is 10 bases. For CDR1 and CDR2, the germline V gene lists SGHRS and YFSETQ. The method was the immunoSEQ multiplex PCR assay. This is the immuneACCESS table as TCRdb keeps it, with only in-frame sequences that have V and J called. A part of the clones is gone; compared with another copy, unresolved V genes explain less than half, and the rest is unexplained. A total of about 80,000 clones appear in this sample, over 85% of them only once. The ten largest clones capture around 5.4% of the sample. About this clone: There is no known antigen for this receptor. The input lacks base qualities; no much larger clone sits a single base away. Different DNA sequences within this sample yield the same CDR3.

Sequenced sample: blood. The sequence links TRBV5-1 to TRBJ1-1; the best D guess is TRBD1, with 6 bases matching. The sequence came from a man aged 45 to 65 in good health. Read as DNA, the sequence is TGCGCCAGCAGCTTGGGAGGGGGTCGGAACACTGAAGCTTTCTTT. Its protein product is CASSLGGGRNTEAFF.